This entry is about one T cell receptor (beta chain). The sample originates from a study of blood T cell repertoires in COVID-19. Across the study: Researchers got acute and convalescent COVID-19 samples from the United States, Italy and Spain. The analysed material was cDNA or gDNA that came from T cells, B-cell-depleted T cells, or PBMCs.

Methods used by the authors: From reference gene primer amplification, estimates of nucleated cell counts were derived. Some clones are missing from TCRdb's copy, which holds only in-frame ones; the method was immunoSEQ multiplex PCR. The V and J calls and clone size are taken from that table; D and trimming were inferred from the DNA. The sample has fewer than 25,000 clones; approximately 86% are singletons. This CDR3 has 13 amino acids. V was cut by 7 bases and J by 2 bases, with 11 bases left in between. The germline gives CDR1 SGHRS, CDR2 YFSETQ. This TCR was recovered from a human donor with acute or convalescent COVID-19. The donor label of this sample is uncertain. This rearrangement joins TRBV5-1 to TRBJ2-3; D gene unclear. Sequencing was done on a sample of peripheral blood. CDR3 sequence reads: CASEQGDTDTQYF. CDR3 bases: TGCGCCAGCGAACAAGGAGACACAGATACGCAGTATTTT.